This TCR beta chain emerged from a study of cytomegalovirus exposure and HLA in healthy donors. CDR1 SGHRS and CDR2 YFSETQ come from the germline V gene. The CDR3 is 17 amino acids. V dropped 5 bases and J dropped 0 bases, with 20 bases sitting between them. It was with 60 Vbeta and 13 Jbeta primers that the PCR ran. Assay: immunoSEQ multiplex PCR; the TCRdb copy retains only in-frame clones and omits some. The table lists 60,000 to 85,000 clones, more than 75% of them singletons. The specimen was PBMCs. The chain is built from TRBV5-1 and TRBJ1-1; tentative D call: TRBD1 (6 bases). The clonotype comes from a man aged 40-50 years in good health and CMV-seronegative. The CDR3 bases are TGCGCCAGCAGACCTCTTTTGACAGGCCCTATGAACACTGAAGCTTTCTTT. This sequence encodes CASRPLLTGPMNTEAFF.